Reported below is one T cell receptor beta chain. Its target is unknown. These data originate in a study of T-cell memory formation after mild COVID-19. Findings and caveats of the study: That cross-reactive memory joined was suggested by some responding clones appearing in pre-infection memory. From day 15 to 85, contracting clones were balanced between CD4 and CD8, whereas later expanders leaned toward CD4+.

Via MiXCR, TCRdb re-called the 5' RACE reads, giving one row per CDR3 protein. This table has about 350,000 distinct CDR3 sequences, approximately 14% appearing once. V lost 3 bases, J lost 5 bases, and 7 bases lay in between. The CDR3 consists of 13 residues. Source material: PBMCs or a T cell subset sorted from them (not recorded which). The TCR sequence derives from a man aged 18 to 29 who had mild COVID-19 (a few samples of this study predate the infection). Cell type and time point are not known. This chain joins TRBV12-3 or TRBV12-4 and TRBJ1-4; possibly TRBD1 for D (5 bases). CDR3 in amino acids: CASSFGQNEKLFF. The CDR3 DNA reads TGTGCCAGCAGTTTTGGACAAAATGAAAAACTGTTTTTT.